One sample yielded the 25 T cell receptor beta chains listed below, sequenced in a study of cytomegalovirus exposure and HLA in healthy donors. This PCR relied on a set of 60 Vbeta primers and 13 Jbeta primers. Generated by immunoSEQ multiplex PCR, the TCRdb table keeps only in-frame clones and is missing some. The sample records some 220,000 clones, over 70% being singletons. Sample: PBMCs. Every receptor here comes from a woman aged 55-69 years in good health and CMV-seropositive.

The CDR3 region has the DNA TGTGCCACCCGGTGGCCGGGACTAGCCACAGGGGAGCAGTACTTC. Protein: CATRWPGLATGEQYF. The chain is built from TRBV6-1 and TRBJ2-7; 9 bases are shared with TRBD2. Trimming cost V 10 bases and J 7 bases; bases outside gene matches: 17. The V gene's germline CDR1 is MNHNS and CDR2 SASEGT. The CDR3 loop spans 15 amino acids.

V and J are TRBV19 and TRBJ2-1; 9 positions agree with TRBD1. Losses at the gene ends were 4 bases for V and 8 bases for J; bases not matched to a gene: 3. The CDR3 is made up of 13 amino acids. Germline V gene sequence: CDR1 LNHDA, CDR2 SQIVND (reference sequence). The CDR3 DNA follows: TGTGCCAGTAGTAACACAGGGGGCGATGAGCAGTTCTTC. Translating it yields CASSNTGGDEQFF.

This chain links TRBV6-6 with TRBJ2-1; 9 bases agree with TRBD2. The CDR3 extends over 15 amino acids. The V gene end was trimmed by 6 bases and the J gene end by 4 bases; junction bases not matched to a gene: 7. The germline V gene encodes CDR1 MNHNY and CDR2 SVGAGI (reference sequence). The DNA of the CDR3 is TGTGCCAGCAGCACATCTAGCGGGACTTACAATGAGCAGTTCTTC. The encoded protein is CASSTSSGTYNEQFF.

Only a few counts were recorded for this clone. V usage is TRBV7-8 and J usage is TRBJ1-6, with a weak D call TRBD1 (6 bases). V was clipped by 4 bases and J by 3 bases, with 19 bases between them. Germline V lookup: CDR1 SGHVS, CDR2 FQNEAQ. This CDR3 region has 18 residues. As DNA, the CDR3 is TGTGCCAGCAGCTCCACCCCGCACAGGGCTGGCTATAATTCACCCCTCCACTTT. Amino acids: CASSSTPHRAGYNSPLHF.

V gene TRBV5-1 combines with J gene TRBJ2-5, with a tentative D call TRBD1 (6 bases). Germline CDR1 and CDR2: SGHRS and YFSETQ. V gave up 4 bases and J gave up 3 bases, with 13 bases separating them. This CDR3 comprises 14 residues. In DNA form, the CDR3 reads TGCGCCAGCAGCCCCGGGACAACAAAAGAGACCCAGTACTTC. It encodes CASSPGTTKETQYF.

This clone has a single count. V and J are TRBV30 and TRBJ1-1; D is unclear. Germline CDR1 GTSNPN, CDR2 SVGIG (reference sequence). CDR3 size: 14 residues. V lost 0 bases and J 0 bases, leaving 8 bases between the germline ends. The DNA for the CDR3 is TGTGCCTGGAGTGTACTGACACTGAACACTGAAGCTTTCTTT. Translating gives CAWSVLTLNTEAFF.

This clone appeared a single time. The CDR3 DNA sequence: TGCGCCAGCAGCTTGGCGAGCTCCTATAATTCACCCCTCCACTTT. Encoded protein: CASSLASSYNSPLHF. The chain combines TRBV5-1 with TRBJ1-6; D is unclear. The CDR3 sequence is 15 residues long. CDR1 is SGHRS and CDR2 is YFSETQ in the germline V gene. V lost 0 bases, J lost 0 bases, and 4 bases lay in between.

CDR3 in DNA: TGCGCCAGCAGCTTACGACAGGGCAATCCTGAAGCTTTCTTT. Its protein is CASSLRQGNPEAFF. V is TRBV5-1 and J is TRBJ1-1, with 7 bases lining up with TRBD1. The CDR3 sequence is 14 residues long. V lost 2 bases to trimming and J lost 6 bases; unmatched junction nucleotides: 7. The germline gives CDR1 SGHRS, CDR2 YFSETQ.

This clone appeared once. The CDR3 protein is CASRTGISRTDTQYF. The CDR3 DNA reads TGCGCCAGCAGGACCGGGATTTCCCGCACAGATACGCAGTATTTT. This chain joins TRBV4-1 and TRBJ2-3; tentatively, D is TRBD2 (5 bases). The length of the CDR3 is 15 residues. The germline V gene encodes CDR1 MGHRA and CDR2 YSYEKL. V was trimmed by 6 bases and J by 1 base, leaving 14 bases between them.

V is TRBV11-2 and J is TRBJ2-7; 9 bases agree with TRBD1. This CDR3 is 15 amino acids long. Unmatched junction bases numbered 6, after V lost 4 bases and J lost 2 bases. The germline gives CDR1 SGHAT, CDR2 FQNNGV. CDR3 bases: TGTGCCAGCAGCTCCGGGACAGGGCCCACCTACGAGCAGTACTTC. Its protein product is CASSSGTGPTYEQYF.

CDR3 in amino acids: CASSFSRGLGNTIYF. Here the CDR3 DNA reads TGTGCCAGCAGCTTTAGTAGGGGGCTCGGAAACACCATATATTTT. The gene calls are TRBV11-2 and TRBJ1-3, with 7 bases identical to TRBD1. Germline V lookup: CDR1 SGHAT, CDR2 FQNNGV. This CDR3 comprises 15 residues. The junction had 6 bases not matched to a gene; V was cut back by 3 bases and J by 4 bases.

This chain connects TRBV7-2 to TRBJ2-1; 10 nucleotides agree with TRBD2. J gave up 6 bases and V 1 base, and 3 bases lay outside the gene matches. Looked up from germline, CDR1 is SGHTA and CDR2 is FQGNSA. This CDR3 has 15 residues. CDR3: CASSLGTSGPNEQFF. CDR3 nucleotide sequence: TGTGCCAGCAGCTTAGGGACTAGCGGACCCAATGAGCAGTTCTTC.

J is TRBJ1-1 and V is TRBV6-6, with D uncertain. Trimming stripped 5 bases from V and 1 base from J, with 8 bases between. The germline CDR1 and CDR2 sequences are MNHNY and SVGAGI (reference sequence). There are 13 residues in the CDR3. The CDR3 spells CASSPGRNTEAFF. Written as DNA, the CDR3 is TGTGCCAGCAGTCCAGGAAGGAACACTGAAGCTTTCTTT.

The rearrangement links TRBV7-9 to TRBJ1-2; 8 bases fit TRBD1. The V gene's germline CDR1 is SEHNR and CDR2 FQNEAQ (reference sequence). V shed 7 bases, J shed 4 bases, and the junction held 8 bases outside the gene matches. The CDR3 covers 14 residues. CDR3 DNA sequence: TGTGCCAGCACCCTGACAGGGGTCCTCTATGGCTACACCTTC. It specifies CASTLTGVLYGYTF.

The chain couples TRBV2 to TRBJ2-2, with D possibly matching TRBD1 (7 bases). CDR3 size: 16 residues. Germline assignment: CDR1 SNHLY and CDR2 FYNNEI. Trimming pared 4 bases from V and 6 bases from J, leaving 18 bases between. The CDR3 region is CASSARDSWGPGELFF. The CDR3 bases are TGTGCCAGCAGTGCGCGGGACAGTTGGGGCCCCGGGGAGCTGTTTTTT.

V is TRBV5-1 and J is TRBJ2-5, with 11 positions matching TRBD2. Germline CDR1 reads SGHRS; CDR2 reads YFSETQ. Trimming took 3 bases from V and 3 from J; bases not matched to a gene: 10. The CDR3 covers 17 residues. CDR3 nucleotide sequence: TGCGCCAGCAGCTCGGGTCTGACTAGCGGGGTAGAAGAGACCCAGTACTTC. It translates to CASSSGLTSGVEETQYF. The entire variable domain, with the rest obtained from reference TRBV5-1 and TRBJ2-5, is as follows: KAGVTQTPRYLIKTRGQQVTLSCSPISGHRSVSWYQQTPGQGLQFLFEYFSETQRNKGNFPGRFSGRQFSNSRSEMNVSTLELGDSALYLCASSSGLTSGVEETQYFGPGTRLLVL.

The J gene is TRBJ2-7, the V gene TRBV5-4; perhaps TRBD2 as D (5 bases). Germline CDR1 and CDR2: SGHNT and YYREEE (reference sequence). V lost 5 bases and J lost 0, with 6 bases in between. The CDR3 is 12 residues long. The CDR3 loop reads CASRRDSYEQYF. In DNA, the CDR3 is TGTGCCAGCAGGAGGGACTCCTACGAGCAGTACTTC.

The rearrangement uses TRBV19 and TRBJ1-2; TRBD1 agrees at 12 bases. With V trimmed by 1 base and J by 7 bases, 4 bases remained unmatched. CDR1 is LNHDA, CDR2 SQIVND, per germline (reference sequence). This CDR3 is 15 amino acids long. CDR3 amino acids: CASSIGGTGGVGYTF. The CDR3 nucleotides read TGTGCCAGTAGTATAGGAGGGACAGGGGGCGTTGGCTACACCTTC.

The CDR3 nucleotides are TGTGCCAGTTTATACGGGACAGGGGGCGGTGGCTACACCTTC. Its translation is CASLYGTGGGGYTF. The gene calls are TRBV28 and TRBJ1-2, with 12 nucleotides matching TRBD1. V shed 9 bases and J 7 bases; nucleotides not matched to a gene: 9. Germline V gene lookup returns CDR1 MDHEN and CDR2 SYDVKM. CDR3 size: 14 residues.

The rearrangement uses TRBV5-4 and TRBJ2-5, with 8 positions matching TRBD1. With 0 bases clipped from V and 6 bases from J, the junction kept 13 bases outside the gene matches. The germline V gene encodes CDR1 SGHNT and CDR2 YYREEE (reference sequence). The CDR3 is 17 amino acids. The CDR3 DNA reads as TGTGCCAGCAGCTTGGTCGGGGGTCAGGGGGCGACGAAGACCCAGTACTTC. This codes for CASSLVGGQGATKTQYF.

The CDR3 sequence is CASSPQTASNYGYTF. In nucleotides, the CDR3 is TGTGCCAGCAGCCCGCAGACAGCTTCTAACTATGGCTACACCTTC. V is TRBV6-6 and J is TRBJ1-2; D possibly corresponds to TRBD1 (5 bases). The CDR3 covers 15 residues. The germline V and J ends were trimmed by 6 bases and 0 bases, with 14 bases remaining between them. CDR1 and CDR2 (germline): MNHNY, SVGAGI (reference sequence).

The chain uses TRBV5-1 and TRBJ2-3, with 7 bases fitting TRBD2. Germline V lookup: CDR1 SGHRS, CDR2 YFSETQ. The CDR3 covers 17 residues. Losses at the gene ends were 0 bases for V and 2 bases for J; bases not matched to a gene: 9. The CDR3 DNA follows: TGCGCCAGCAGCTTGGGCTCCACGCTAGCGGACACAGATACGCAGTATTTT. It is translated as CASSLGSTLADTDTQYF.

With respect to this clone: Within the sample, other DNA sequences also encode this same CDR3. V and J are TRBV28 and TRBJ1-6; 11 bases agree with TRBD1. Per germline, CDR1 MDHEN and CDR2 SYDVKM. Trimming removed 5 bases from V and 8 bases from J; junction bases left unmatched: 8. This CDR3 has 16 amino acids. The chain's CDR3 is CASSPPPGQGDSPLHF. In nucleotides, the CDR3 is TGTGCCAGCAGTCCCCCCCCGGGACAGGGGGATTCACCCCTCCACTTT.

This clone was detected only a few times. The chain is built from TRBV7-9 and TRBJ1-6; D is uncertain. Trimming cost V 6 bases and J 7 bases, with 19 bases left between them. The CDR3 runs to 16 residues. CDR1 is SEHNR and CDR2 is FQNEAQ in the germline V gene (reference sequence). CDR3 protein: CASRRGGYSGNSPLHF. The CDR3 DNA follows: TGTGCCAGCAGACGGGGAGGATACTCTGGGAATTCACCCCTCCACTTT.

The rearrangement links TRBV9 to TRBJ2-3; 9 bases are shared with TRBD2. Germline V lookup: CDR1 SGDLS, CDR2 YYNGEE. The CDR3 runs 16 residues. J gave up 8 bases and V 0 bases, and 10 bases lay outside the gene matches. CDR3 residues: CASSVGPAGGPPTQYF. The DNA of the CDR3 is TGTGCCAGCAGCGTAGGGCCGGCGGGGGGGCCTCCTACGCAGTATTTT.